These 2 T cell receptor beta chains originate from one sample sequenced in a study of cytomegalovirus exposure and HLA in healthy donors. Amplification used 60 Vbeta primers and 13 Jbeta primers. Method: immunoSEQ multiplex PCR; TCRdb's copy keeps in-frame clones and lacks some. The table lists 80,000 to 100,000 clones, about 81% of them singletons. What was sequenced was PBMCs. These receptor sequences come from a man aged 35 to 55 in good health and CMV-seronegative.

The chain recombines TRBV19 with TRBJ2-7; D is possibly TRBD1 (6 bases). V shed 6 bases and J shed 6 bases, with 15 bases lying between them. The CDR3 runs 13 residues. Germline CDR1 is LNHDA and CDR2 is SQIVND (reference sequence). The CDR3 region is CASSSGAAGEQYF. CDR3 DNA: TGTGCCAGTAGCTCAGGGGCCGCTGGCGAGCAGTACTTC.

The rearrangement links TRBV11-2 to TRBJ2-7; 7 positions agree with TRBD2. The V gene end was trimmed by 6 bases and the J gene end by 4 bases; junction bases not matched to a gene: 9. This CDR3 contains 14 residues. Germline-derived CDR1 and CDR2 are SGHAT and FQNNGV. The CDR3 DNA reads TGTGCCAGCAGACTCGGACTAGTTTCGTACGAGCAGTACTTC. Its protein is CASRLGLVSYEQYF.